One and the same sample provided the 26 T cell receptor beta chains below, sequenced in a study of OX40 agonist ivuxolimab in advanced cancers. Some clones are missing from TCRdb's copy, which holds only in-frame ones; the method was immunoSEQ multiplex PCR. The sample yields about 88,000 clones, approximately 85% seen once. This sample comprised CD4+ or CD8+ T cells sorted from blood, obtained in a trial of the OX40 agonist ivuxolimab. These receptors all stem from an adult with an advanced solid tumor such as melanoma, head and neck, liver or kidney cancer.

The chain has TRBV5-6 and TRBJ1-1; D gene ambiguous. V lost 4 bases and J lost 1, with 14 bases in between. This CDR3 has 15 residues. The V gene's germline CDR1 is SGHDT and CDR2 YYEEEE. The CDR3 is CASSPRPYRNTEAFF. The DNA of the CDR3 is TGTGCCAGCAGCCCCCGACCGTACAGGAACACTGAAGCTTTCTTT.

This chain joins TRBV5-8 and TRBJ1-1, with no clear D. Germline CDR1 is SGHTS and CDR2 is YDEGEE. There are 15 residues in the CDR3. V was pared by 0 bases and J by 2 bases, with 11 bases between. Here the CDR3 DNA reads TGTGCCAGCAGCTTGGGGCAGGTTTATAACACTGAAGCTTTCTTT. The encoded protein is CASSLGQVYNTEAFF.

This clone was seen a single time. This chain connects TRBV7-2 to TRBJ2-7, with a weak D call TRBD2 (6 bases). Germline V gene data show CDR1 as SGHTA and CDR2 as FQGNSA. CDR3 length: 13 amino acids. The V end lost 5 bases, the J end lost 3 bases, and 11 bases lay between the germline ends. CDR3 bases: TGTGCCAGCAGCCTGGGACTTAACTACGAGCAGTACTTC. Translating it yields CASSLGLNYEQYF.

The chain has TRBV28 and TRBJ2-5, with D uncertain. The last part of the DNA fits TRBJ2-7 better; the J call may be wrong. Germline V gives CDR1 MDHEN, CDR2 SYDVKM. The CDR3 covers 12 residues. Written as DNA, the CDR3 is TGTGCCAGCAGTTTACTTCGCGGCGAGCAGTACTTC. It is translated as CASSLLRGEQYF.

The table lists this clone with a count of one. The gene calls are TRBV6-1 and TRBJ2-6; D not resolved. Deletions cut 6 bases from V and 2 bases from J, with 5 bases between. Germline CDR1 MNHNS, CDR2 SASEGT. CDR3 length equals 13 residues. The CDR3 bases are TGTGCCAGCAGGGCTACTGGGGCCAACGTCCTGACTTTC. Protein sequence: CASRATGANVLTF.

The rearrangement links TRBV4-1 to TRBJ2-7; D is ambiguous. The CDR3 is 15 amino acids. V gave up 1 base and J gave up 3 bases, with 13 bases separating them. Germline V lookup: CDR1 MGHRA, CDR2 YSYEKL. The CDR3 coding sequence is TGCGCCAGCAGCCAAGGTTCAAACAAATACTACGAGCAGTACTTC. Amino acids: CASSQGSNKYYEQYF.

The chain combines TRBV9 with TRBJ2-6; D ambiguous. This CDR3 region has 13 residues. CDR1 and CDR2 (germline): SGDLS, YYNGEE. V gave up 4 bases and J gave up 5 bases, with 7 bases separating them. CDR3 protein: CASSSSRANVLTF. The CDR3 DNA is TGTGCCAGCAGCTCCTCGAGGGCCAACGTCCTGACTTTC.

CDR3 nucleotides: TGTGCCAGCAGCCACGGACTCAATAGCAATCAGCCCCAGCATTTT. Translation: CASSHGLNSNQPQHF. The chain joins TRBV6-5 to TRBJ1-5; D gene unclear. The CDR3 has 15 residues. Germline V gives CDR1 MNHEY, CDR2 SVGAGI. V was clipped by 6 bases and J by 0 bases, with 12 bases between them.

This chain connects TRBV10-2 to TRBJ1-5, with a tentative D call TRBD1 (6 bases). Deletions cut 3 bases from V and 5 bases from J, with 17 bases between. The CDR3 spans 16 residues. Per the germline V gene, CDR1 is WSHSY and CDR2 is SAAADI. This CDR3 reads CASSDTGRGIDQPQHF. The CDR3 coding sequence is TGCGCCAGCAGTGATACGGGAAGGGGGATTGATCAGCCCCAGCATTTT.

The chain has TRBV11-2 and TRBJ2-3; no reliable D call. The CDR3 totals 13 residues. Germline V gene data show CDR1 as SGHAT and CDR2 as FQNNGV. Deletions cut 1 base from V and 4 bases from J, with 6 bases between. CDR3 sequence (DNA): TGTGCCAGCAGCTTAGCAGCCCCAGATACGCAGTATTTT. It yields the protein CASSLAAPDTQYF.

The chain uses TRBV5-1 and TRBJ2-7, with TRBD2 matching over 9 bases. J was trimmed by 0 bases and V by 2 bases; bases with no gene match: 9. Germline loops: CDR1 SGHRS, CDR2 YFSETQ. This CDR3 is 17 amino acids long. CDR3 residues: CASSFWGSGSGSYEQYF. CDR3 nucleotide sequence: TGCGCCAGCAGCTTTTGGGGTAGCGGGAGCGGCTCCTACGAGCAGTACTTC. Full variable domain (outside the CDR3, taken from reference TRBV5-1 and TRBJ2-7): KAGVTQTPRYLIKTRGQQVTLSCSPISGHRSVSWYQQTPGQGLQFLFEYFSETQRNKGNFPGRFSGRQFSNSRSEMNVSTLELGDSALYLCASSFWGSGSGSYEQYFGPGTRLTVT.

V and J are TRBV27 and TRBJ2-3; TRBD2 agrees at 9 bases. From germline, CDR1 is MNHEY and CDR2 SMNVEV (reference sequence). There are 12 residues in the CDR3. The trim removed 3 bases at V and 14 bases at J, leaving 6 bases unmatched. The CDR3 spells CASSFLAGNLYF. The CDR3 DNA is TGTGCCAGCAGTTTCCTAGCGGGGAATCTGTATTTT.

On this clone itself: Relative to the germline gene, one junction end is altered; a read error may explain this. The chain joins TRBV7-7 to TRBJ2-3; 8 nucleotides align to TRBD1. This CDR3 comprises 15 residues. Germline V gene data show CDR1 as SSHAT and CDR2 as FNYEAQ (reference sequence). Written as DNA, the CDR3 is TGTGCTAGCAGCTCGGGACAGGAGAGCACAGATACGCAGTATTTT. Translation: CASSSGQESTDTQYF.

This clone came up a few times. CDR3 in amino acids: CASRGLFGEQYV. The CDR3 bases are TGTGCCAGCAGGGGGCTGTTTGGGGAGCAGTACGTC. The rearrangement uses TRBV6-1 and TRBJ2-7; weak D call: TRBD1 (5 bases). V gave up 6 bases and J gave up 7 bases, with 13 bases separating them. The CDR3 extends over 12 amino acids. Germline V gene lookup returns CDR1 MNHNS and CDR2 SASEGT.

This chain uses TRBV6-1 with TRBJ1-2, with 7 bases that match TRBD1. Germline values: CDR1 MNHNS, CDR2 SASEGT. The CDR3 extends over 12 amino acids. V was clipped by 7 bases and J by 4 bases; unmatched bases: 3. The CDR3 loop is CASTGDSYGYTF. As DNA, the CDR3 is TGTGCCAGCACTGGGGACAGCTATGGCTACACCTTC.

The gene calls are TRBV4-3 and TRBJ2-5; 8 bases agree with TRBD1. The CDR3 covers 16 residues. The trim removed 0 bases at V and 5 bases at J, leaving 8 bases unmatched. Per the germline V gene, CDR1 is LGHNA and CDR2 is YSLEER. Here the CDR3 reads CASSQEAAGGRETQYF. The CDR3 DNA reads TGCGCCAGCAGCCAAGAAGCAGCAGGGGGCCGGGAGACCCAGTACTTC.

This rearrangement joins TRBV21-1 to TRBJ2-1; the listed D gene, TRBD1, was not tested against the DNA. TRBV21-1 is assigned pseudogene status. This CDR3 contains 15 residues. CDR3 DNA: TGTGCCAGCAGGACTTCCGGACAAAGGGCCAATGAGCAGTTCTTC. Translated: CASRTSGQRANEQFF.

This chain connects TRBV28 to TRBJ2-5, with 8 bases matching TRBD1. Per the germline V gene, CDR1 is MDHEN and CDR2 is SYDVKM. CDR3 size: 15 residues. The ends lost 0 bases at V and 1 base at J; junction bases unmatched: 1. The CDR3: CASSLWGTGQETQYF. The DNA for the CDR3 is TGTGCCAGCAGTTTATGGGGGACAGGCCAAGAGACCCAGTACTTC.

The rearrangement links TRBV30 to TRBJ1-1; a weak D match, TRBD1 (5 bases). The germline V gene encodes CDR1 GTSNPN and CDR2 SVGIG (reference sequence). V dropped 3 bases and J dropped 7 bases, with 12 bases sitting between them. There are 12 residues in the CDR3. CDR3 sequence (DNA): TGTGCCTGGAGACCGGGGCGGGGTGAAGCTTTCTTT. It encodes CAWRPGRGEAFF. The full variable domain, its missing parts supplied by reference TRBV30 and TRBJ1-1, is SQTIHQWPATLVQPVGSPLSLECTVEGTSNPNLYWYRQAAGRGLQLLFYSVGIGQISSEVPQNLSASRPQDRQFILSSKKLLLSDSGFYLCAWRPGRGEAFFGQGTRLTVV.

The chain joins TRBV25-1 to TRBJ1-1; 8 bases line up with TRBD1. Germline CDR1 MGHDK, CDR2 SYGVNS. V shed 4 bases, J shed 2 bases, and the junction held 6 bases outside the gene matches. The CDR3 is made up of 15 amino acids. CDR3 in amino acids: CASSAVDRANTEAFF. CDR3 bases: TGTGCCAGCAGTGCCGTGGACAGGGCTAACACTGAAGCTTTCTTT. The full variable domain, its missing parts supplied by reference TRBV25-1 and TRBJ1-1, is EADIYQTPRYLVIGTGKKITLECSQTMGHDKMYWYQQDPGMELHLIHYSYGVNSTEKGDLSSESTVSRIRTEHFPLTLESARPSHTSQYLCASSAVDRANTEAFFGQGTRLTVV.

A remark on this clone: One end of the junction does not line up with germline, which may come from a read error. V is TRBV29-1 and J is TRBJ2-1; 7 nucleotides align to TRBD2. The CDR3 has 14 amino acids. Germline-derived CDR1 and CDR2 are SQVTM and ANQGSEA. The CDR3 nucleotides read TGCAGCGTTGAGAGGGACCGGGACTACGATGAGCAGTTCTTC. Amino acids: CSVERDRDYDEQFF.

The rearrangement uses TRBV9 and TRBJ2-1, with D possibly being TRBD1 (6 bases). V dropped 0 bases and J dropped 4 bases, with 11 bases sitting between them. This CDR3 has 15 residues. Per the germline V gene, CDR1 is SGDLS and CDR2 is YYNGEE. CDR3 bases: TGTGCCAGCAGCGTAGATCAGGGACAATACAATGAGCAGTTCTTC. Residues: CASSVDQGQYNEQFF.

V and J are TRBV28 and TRBJ2-7; 10 bases fit TRBD1. The CDR3 consists of 15 residues. With V trimmed by 7 bases and J by 9 bases, 15 bases remained unmatched. CDR1 is MDHEN, CDR2 SYDVKM, per germline. The CDR3 sequence is CASTEGTGEMERQYV. The CDR3 DNA reads as TGTGCCAGCACCGAGGGGACAGGGGAAATGGAGAGGCAGTACGTC.

A word on this clone: Distinct nucleotide sequences in the sample also encode this CDR3. This chain joins TRBV27 and TRBJ1-4; 7 positions agree with TRBD1. Trimming at V came to 4 bases and at J to 7 bases, leaving 6 bases not matched to a gene. Germline-derived CDR1 and CDR2 are MNHEY and SMNVEV (reference sequence). The CDR3 runs 14 residues. In DNA, the CDR3 is TGTGCCAGCAGTTCCAGACAGGGAGGTGAAAAACTGTTTTTT. Residues: CASSSRQGGEKLFF.

The rearrangement joins TRBV7-9 to TRBJ1-3, with 7 bases lining up with TRBD1. From germline, CDR1 is SEHNR and CDR2 FQNEAQ (reference sequence). The CDR3 has 15 amino acids. Germline trimming cut 5 bases from V and 0 bases from J; bases unmatched to any gene: 4. The CDR3: CASSLGQASGNTIYF. The CDR3 DNA reads as TGTGCCAGCAGCCTCGGACAGGCCTCTGGAAACACCATATATTTT.

The chain couples TRBV16 to TRBJ2-7, with D possibly TRBD1 on 6 matching bases. Looked up from germline, CDR1 is KGHSY and CDR2 is FQNENV. The CDR3 totals 13 residues. Trimming cost V 5 bases and J 1 base, with 9 bases left between them. The CDR3 reads CASSSGQSYEQYV. The CDR3, as DNA: TGTGCCAGCAGCTCAGGACAGTCCTACGAGCAGTACGTC.